The T cell receptor beta chain under discussion was sequenced for a study of cytomegalovirus exposure and HLA in healthy donors. On the study more broadly: Genotyping showed roughly 81% of about 370 donors falling in the Caucasian-associated ancestry cluster.

When sampled, the donors appeared nominally healthy, though they likely had unrecorded immune exposures. This CDR3 contains 14 residues. CDR1 is MDHEN, CDR2 SYDVKM, per germline. The PCR contained 60 Vbeta and 13 Jbeta primers. In the study's own analysis: Unique TCR beta chains numbered 60 million to 100 million in a later analysis, with around 12 million shared. Profiling relied on immunoSEQ multiplex PCR, and the TCRdb table lists in-frame clones only, not all of them. V, J and clone size reflect that table, while D and trimming were determined from the DNA. The sample includes 100,000 to 150,000 clones, around two thirds of them seen just once. Broader study findings: Researchers reportedly found TCR beta sequences accurately predicted most subjects' HLA-A and HLA-B alleles.

Points on this clone: Its cognate antigen is unknown.

Sample: PBMCs. The J gene is TRBJ2-5, the V gene TRBV28; perhaps TRBD2 as D (6 bases). The DNA matches TRBJ2-7 better at its end, which makes the J call doubtful. The TCR was taken from a human donor in good health. The DNA for the CDR3 is TGTGCCAGCAGTTCGGCGGGAACGTCCTACGAGCAGTACTTC. Translated, it gives CASSSAGTSYEQYF.